The present entry profiles one TCR beta chain with its context. The sample comes from a study of T cell responses to AZD1222 COVID-19 vaccine. Here immunoSEQ multiplex PCR was the method, and the copy in TCRdb shows in-frame clones only, minus some. The data hold roughly 130,000 clones, with 87% observed a single time. Looked up from germline, CDR1 is SQVTM and CDR2 is ANQGSEA. With 6 bases removed from V and 5 bases from J, the gap between germline ends came to 7 bases. The CDR3 has 10 amino acids. The clonotype was recovered from an adult in good health. Sequenced here: peripheral blood, sampled on day 0 of AZD1222 vaccination. The chain combines TRBV29-1 with TRBJ2-5, with D perhaps TRBD2 (5 bases). CDR3 nucleotide sequence: TGCAGCGTCGGGGAGGAGACCCAGTACTTC. Its protein is CSVGEETQYF.